A single sample gave rise to the 16 T cell receptor beta chains below, sequenced in a study of blood T cells in healthy people across ages (dated by TCRdb to between 2014 and 2017). The library was built by means of 5' RACE. Sequencing was carried out with an Illumina HiSeq 2500. A second PCR of about 7 to 12 cycles was run with a J-beta primer mix and a sample-barcoded 5' primer. TCRdb itself trimmed the public reads at Q25 with fastp, ran MiXCR and retained productive beta chains. When rows share a CDR3 protein, they turn into one entry using the most common DNA and genes. This sample lists some 850,000 distinct CDR3 sequences; roughly 25% were detected once. The ten top clones hold around 3% of the sample. These sequences were also reported in another study, on T cells of mothers and their children.

The sample consisted of blood. The source is a boy younger than 18 in good health.

The chain recombines TRBV6-6 with TRBJ1-5; unclear D gene. Trimming took off 0 bases at V and 9 bases at J, with 9 bases between the two ends. CDR1 MNHNY and CDR2 SVGAGI come from the germline V gene (reference sequence). The CDR3 is made up of 13 amino acids. The CDR3 DNA is TGTGCCAGCAGTTACTCGTTGATATGGCCCCAGCATTTT. Amino acids: CASSYSLIWPQHF.

This clonotype was recorded a few times. The chain combines TRBV12-3 or TRBV12-4 with TRBJ2-5; D gene uncertain. This CDR3 has 13 amino acids. V lost 3 bases to trimming and J lost 0 bases, with 5 bases between them. The DNA of the CDR3 is TGTGCCAGCAGTTTGAAACACCAAGAGACCCAGTACTTC. Its protein is CASSLKHQETQYF.

The chain carries TRBV2 and TRBJ2-1, with 14 bases lining up with TRBD2. V shed 6 bases, J shed 4 bases, and the junction held 11 bases outside the gene matches. In germline, CDR1 is SNHLY, CDR2 FYNNEI. This CDR3 contains 18 residues. The CDR3 nucleotides are TGTGCCAGCAGCCCACTTGGGACTAGCGGGGGCCATTACAATGAGCAGTTCTTC. Translated, it gives CASSPLGTSGGHYNEQFF.

This chain connects TRBV5-1 to TRBJ2-1; 9 bases fit TRBD2. V was clipped by 0 bases and J by 5 bases; unmatched bases: 6. The CDR3 is 16 amino acids. Germline V CDR1 and CDR2: SGHRS, YFSETQ. In DNA, the CDR3 is TGCGCCAGCAGCTTGGGGCGGGGGGGCGTCGACAATGAGCAGTTCTTC. Translation: CASSLGRGGVDNEQFF.

V usage is TRBV7-6 and J usage is TRBJ1-4, with D possibly matching TRBD1 (6 bases). Germline lookup yields CDR1 SGHVS and CDR2 FNYEAQ. V gave up 5 bases and J gave up 8 bases, with 18 bases separating them. This CDR3 has 15 amino acids. DNA of the CDR3: TGTGCCAGCAGCCCCTACACAGGGTTATACGAAAAACTGTTTTTT. Protein: CASSPYTGLYEKLFF. The variable domain in full, with the rest retrieved from reference TRBV7-6 and TRBJ1-4, is GAGVSQSPRYKVTKRGQDVALRCDPISGHVSLYWYRQALGQGPEFLTYFNYEAQQDKSGLPNDRFSAERPEGSISTLTIQRTEQRDSAMYRCASSPYTGLYEKLFFGSGTQLSVL.

The chain links TRBV10-3 to TRBJ2-5; D gene ambiguous. Trimming removed 8 bases at V and 0 bases at J, with 7 bases between. Germline CDR1 is ENHRY and CDR2 is SYGVKD. The CDR3 is 12 amino acids. The CDR3 DNA sequence: TGTGCCATCCGGGCAGACCAAGAGACCCAGTACTTC. Translation: CAIRADQETQYF.

This clonotype was seen a few times. The chain recombines TRBV29-1 with TRBJ1-5; D call uncertain. There are 14 residues in the CDR3. The V end was cut by 5 bases, the J end by 2 bases, with 13 bases between. Germline V gives CDR1 SQVTM, CDR2 ANQGSEA. CDR3 region: CSVRGSGGNQPQHF. DNA for the CDR3: TGCAGCGTTCGTGGCAGTGGGGGCAATCAGCCCCAGCATTTT.

This clonotype was found a few times. This rearrangement joins TRBV5-1 to TRBJ2-7; TRBD1 agrees at 8 bases. The germline CDR1 and CDR2 sequences are SGHRS and YFSETQ. V was pared by 0 bases and J by 0 bases, with 11 bases of the junction left unmatched. There are 18 residues in the CDR3. Here the CDR3 reads CASSLAGQGATISYEQYF. The CDR3 coding sequence is TGCGCCAGCAGCTTGGCCGGCCAGGGGGCAACGATCTCCTACGAGCAGTACTTC.

In its sample, this clonotype was seen a few times. The V call is TRBV12-3 or TRBV12-4, the J call TRBJ1-3; 8 bases align to TRBD1. V was pared by 6 bases and J by 2 bases, with 3 bases of the junction left unmatched. This CDR3 spans 14 amino acids. The CDR3 protein is CASSPQGAGNTIYF. The DNA of the CDR3 is TGTGCCAGCAGCCCACAGGGGGCTGGAAACACCATATATTTT.

The rearrangement uses TRBV12-3 or TRBV12-4 and TRBJ1-2; no definite D call. V lost 7 bases to trimming and J lost 3 bases, with 15 bases between them. There are 14 residues in the CDR3. Written as DNA, the CDR3 is TGTGCCAGCACCCCCGGGGAAGAGGACTATGGCTACACCTTC. It encodes CASTPGEEDYGYTF.

V gene TRBV6-5 combines with J gene TRBJ2-3; a possible D gene is TRBD1 (6 bases). The V gene's germline CDR1 is MNHEY and CDR2 SVGAGI. The length of the CDR3 is 14 residues. Trimming cost V 2 bases and J 6 bases, with 12 bases left between them. In DNA, the CDR3 is TGTGCCAGCAGTTACACGACAAGGGGGGATACGCAGTATTTT. As protein: CASSYTTRGDTQYF.

In this sample, this clonotype turned up many times. V is TRBV7-6 and J is TRBJ2-5; TRBD1 matches 8 bases. V was clipped by 3 bases and J by 4 bases; unmatched bases: 4. Per the germline V gene, CDR1 is SGHVS and CDR2 is FNYEAQ. CDR3 length equals 14 residues. Written as DNA, the CDR3 is TGTGCCAGCAGCTTGGACAGGGTTGGAGAGACCCAGTACTTC. Translation: CASSLDRVGETQYF.

V is TRBV11-2 and J is TRBJ1-6; D perhaps matches TRBD1 (6 bases). Trimming took 3 bases from V and 5 from J, leaving 11 bases between them. CDR3 length: 15 residues. Germline V CDR1 and CDR2: SGHAT, FQNNGV. CDR3 amino acids: CASSFFRGNNSPLHF. CDR3 sequence (DNA): TGTGCCAGCAGCTTTTTCAGGGGAAATAATTCACCCCTCCACTTT.

This clonotype was counted a few times. The rearrangement uses TRBV3-1 and TRBJ1-3; D is ambiguous. Germline CDR1 and CDR2: LGHDT and YNNKEL (reference sequence). Between the trimmed V and J ends, which lost 0 bases and 1 base, there was a span of 13 bases. This CDR3 comprises 17 residues. The DNA of the CDR3 is TGTGCCAGCAGCCAAGAAGAATTGCCCGCATCTGGAAACACCATATATTTT. It yields the protein CASSQEELPASGNTIYF.

Only a few counts were recorded for this clonotype. The V call is TRBV6-4, the J call TRBJ2-7, with 10 nucleotides matching TRBD1. The CDR3 length is 15 residues. The germline V gene encodes CDR1 MRHNA and CDR2 SNTAGT. Losses at the gene ends were 7 bases for V and 5 bases for J; bases not matched to a gene: 11. CDR3 region: CASTADRGFLHEQYF. The CDR3 DNA reads TGTGCCAGCACTGCGGACAGGGGGTTTCTCCACGAGCAGTACTTC.

J is TRBJ2-5 and V is TRBV20-1, with TRBD2 matching 8 bases. J gave up 5 bases and V 5 bases, and 16 bases lay outside the gene matches. Germline-derived CDR1 and CDR2 are DFQATT and SNEGSKA (reference sequence). The CDR3 extends over 16 amino acids. The chain's CDR3 is CSAGGKRGRVAETQYF. The CDR3 bases are TGCAGTGCTGGGGGGAAGCGGGGGAGGGTCGCGGAGACCCAGTACTTC.